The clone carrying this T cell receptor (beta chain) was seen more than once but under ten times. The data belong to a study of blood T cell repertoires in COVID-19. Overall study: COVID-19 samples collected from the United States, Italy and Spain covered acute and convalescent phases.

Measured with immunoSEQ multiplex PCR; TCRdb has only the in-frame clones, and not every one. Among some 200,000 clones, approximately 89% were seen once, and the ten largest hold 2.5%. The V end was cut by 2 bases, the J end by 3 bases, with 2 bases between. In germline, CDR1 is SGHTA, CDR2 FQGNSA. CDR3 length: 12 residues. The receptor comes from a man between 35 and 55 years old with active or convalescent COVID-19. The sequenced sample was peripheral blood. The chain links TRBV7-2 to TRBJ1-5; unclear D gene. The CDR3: CASSLYNQPQHF. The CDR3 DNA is TGTGCCAGCAGCTTATACAATCAGCCCCAGCATTTT. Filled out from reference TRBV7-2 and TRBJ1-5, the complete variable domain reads GAGVSQSPSNKVTEKGKDVELRCDPISGHTALYWYRQSLGQGLEFLIYFQGNSAPDKSGLPSDRFSAERTGGSVSTLTIQRTQQEDSAVYLCASSLYNQPQHFGDGTRLSIL.